The sample holds a few counts of the clone carrying this T cell receptor beta chain. As yet, its antigen is unknown. Germline V CDR1 and CDR2: SNHLY, FYNNEI. Trimming shortened V by 8 bases and J by 12 bases, and 14 bases separated the two germline ends. This CDR3 region has 11 residues. PCR employed 60 Vbeta and 13 Jbeta primers. The assay was immunoSEQ multiplex PCR, and TCRdb's table has in-frame clones only and misses some. Here the sample spans about 190,000 clones, roughly 79% being singletons. The entry originates in a study of cytomegalovirus exposure and HLA in healthy donors. Study-level results: Accounts indicate the classifier identified cytomegalovirus status with strong specificity and sensitivity. Associated with cytomegalovirus, according to the listing, were 150 to 200 TCR beta chains. With later analysis, a missense DCLRE1C variant became linked to TCR beta V- and J-gene trimming.

Sequences were obtained from PBMCs. V usage is TRBV2 and J usage is TRBJ2-1; D is unresolved. The clonotype originates from a woman aged 18-30 years in good health and CMV-seronegative. The chain's CDR3 is CASVGDKVQFF. The CDR3 region has the DNA TGTGCCAGCGTCGGTGACAAGGTGCAGTTCTTC.